This T cell receptor beta chain was documented in a study of blood T cells in healthy people across ages. Looking at the study overall: Capture via template switching afforded approximately one barcoded beta molecule per two T cells.

CDR3 size: 15 residues. Trimming pared 0 bases from V and 8 bases from J, leaving 16 bases between. Per germline, CDR1 DFQATT and CDR2 SNEGSKA (reference sequence). It was with a sample-barcoded 5' primer and a J-beta primer mix that a second PCR of roughly 7 to 12 cycles was run. TCRdb analysed the 5' RACE reads with MiXCR anew, one entry per CDR3 protein. The table has 1.6 million or so distinct CDR3 sequences, almost 35% seen once. The TCR originated in a woman aged 30 to 39 in good health. The sample was blood. The chain has TRBV20-1 and TRBJ1-4; possibly TRBD1 for D (5 bases). The CDR3 protein is CSARDAGVNREKLFF. CDR3 coding DNA: TGCAGTGCTAGAGATGCGGGGGTTAATCGAGAAAAACTGTTTTTT.